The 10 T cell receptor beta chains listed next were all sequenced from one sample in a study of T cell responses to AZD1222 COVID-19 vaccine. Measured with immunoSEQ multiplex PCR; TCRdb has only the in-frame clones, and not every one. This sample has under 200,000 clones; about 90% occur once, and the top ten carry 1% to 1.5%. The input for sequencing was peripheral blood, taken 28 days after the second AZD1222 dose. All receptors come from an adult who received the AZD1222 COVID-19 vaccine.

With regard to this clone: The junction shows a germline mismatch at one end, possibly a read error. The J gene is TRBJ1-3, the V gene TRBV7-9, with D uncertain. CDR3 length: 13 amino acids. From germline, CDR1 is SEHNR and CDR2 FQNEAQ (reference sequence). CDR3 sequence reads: CASRLAPGNTIYF. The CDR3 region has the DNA TGTGCCAGCAGATTAGCCCCGGGAAACACCATATATTTT.

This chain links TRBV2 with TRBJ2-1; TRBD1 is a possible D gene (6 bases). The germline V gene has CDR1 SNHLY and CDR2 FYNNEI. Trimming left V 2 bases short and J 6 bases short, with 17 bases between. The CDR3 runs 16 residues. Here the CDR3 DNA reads TGTGCCAGCAGTGAAAATACAGGGATCCTAGGCAATGAGCAGTTCTTC. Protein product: CASSENTGILGNEQFF.

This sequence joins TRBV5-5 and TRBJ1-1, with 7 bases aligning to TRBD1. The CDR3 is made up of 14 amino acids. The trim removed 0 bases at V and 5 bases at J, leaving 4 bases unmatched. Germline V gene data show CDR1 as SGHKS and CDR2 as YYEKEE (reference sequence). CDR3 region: CASSLAQGLTEAFF. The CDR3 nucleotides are TGTGCCAGCAGCTTGGCACAGGGGTTAACTGAAGCTTTCTTT.

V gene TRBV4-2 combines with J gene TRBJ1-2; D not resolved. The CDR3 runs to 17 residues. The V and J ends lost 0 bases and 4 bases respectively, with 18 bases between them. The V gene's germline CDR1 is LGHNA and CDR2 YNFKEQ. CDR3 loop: CASSQDIYTGNLYGYTF. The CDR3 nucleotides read TGTGCCAGCAGCCAAGATATCTATACCGGGAATCTCTATGGCTACACCTTC.

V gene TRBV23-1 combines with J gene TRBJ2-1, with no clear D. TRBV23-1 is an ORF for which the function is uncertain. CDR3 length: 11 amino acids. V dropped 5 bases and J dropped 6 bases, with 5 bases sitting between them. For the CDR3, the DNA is TGCGCCAGCAGTGGGGTCAATGAGCAGTTCTTC. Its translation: CASSGVNEQFF.

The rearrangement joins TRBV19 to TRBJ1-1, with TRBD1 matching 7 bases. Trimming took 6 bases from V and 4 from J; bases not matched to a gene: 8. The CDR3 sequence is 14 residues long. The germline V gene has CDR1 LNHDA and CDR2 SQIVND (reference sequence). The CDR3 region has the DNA TGTGCCAGTAGGGGGGCACAGGGGTCCACTGAAGCTTTCTTT. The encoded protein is CASRGAQGSTEAFF.

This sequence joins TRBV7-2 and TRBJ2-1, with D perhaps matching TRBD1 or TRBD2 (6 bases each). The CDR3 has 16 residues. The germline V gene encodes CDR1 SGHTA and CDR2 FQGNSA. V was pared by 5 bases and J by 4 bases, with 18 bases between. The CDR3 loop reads CASSTGSGAYYNEQFF. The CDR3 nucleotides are TGTGCCAGCAGCACAGGTTCGGGGGCATATTACAATGAGCAGTTCTTC.

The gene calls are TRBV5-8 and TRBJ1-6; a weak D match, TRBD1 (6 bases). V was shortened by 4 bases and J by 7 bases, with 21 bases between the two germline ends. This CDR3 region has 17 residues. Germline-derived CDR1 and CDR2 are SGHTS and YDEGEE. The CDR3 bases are TGTGCCAGCAGCCTAGTGGGGGGGGAGCAGGGGAATTCACCCCTCCACTTT. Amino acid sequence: CASSLVGGEQGNSPLHF.

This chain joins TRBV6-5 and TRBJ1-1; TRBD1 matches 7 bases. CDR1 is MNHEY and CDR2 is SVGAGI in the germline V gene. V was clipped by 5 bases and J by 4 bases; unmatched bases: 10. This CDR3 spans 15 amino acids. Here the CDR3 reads CASSNEGAGSTEAFF. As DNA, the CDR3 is TGTGCCAGCAGTAATGAGGGGGCAGGTAGCACTGAAGCTTTCTTT.

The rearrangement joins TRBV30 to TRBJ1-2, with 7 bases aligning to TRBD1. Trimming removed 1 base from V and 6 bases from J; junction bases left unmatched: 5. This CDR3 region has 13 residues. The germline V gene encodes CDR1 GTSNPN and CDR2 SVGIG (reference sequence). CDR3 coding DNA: TGTGCCTGGAGTGCCGAGGGGGCGCATGGCTACACCTTC. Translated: CAWSAEGAHGYTF.